Listed here is a single T cell receptor (beta chain). Its antigen is undetermined. This sample was taken from a study of a mutant IDH1 vaccine in newly diagnosed glioma. About the research overall: Treated patients comprised approximately 60% males and about 40% females, mean age about 40 years.

Study findings and constraints: With respect to changes in top peripheral T cell clonotypes, pseudoprogression seemed unrelated.

The ends were cut back, 5 bases at V and 0 bases at J, with 20 bases in the middle. The CDR3 consists of 17 residues. Germline CDR1 reads SEHNR; CDR2 reads FQNEAQ (reference sequence). The time point is: week 35, safety follow-up. Doses of 300 ug of mutant IDH1 20-mer peptide were given with topical imiquimod. Each donor presented with a new WHO grade 3 or 4 astrocytoma that tested IDH1-mutant and showed ATRX loss. The repertoire was sequenced with immunoSEQ multiplex PCR; TCRdb's copy has only in-frame clones and lacks some. The sample contains 35,000 to 45,000 clones, 83% of which appear only once. This sample comprised PBMCs, obtained from a glioma patient whose treatment included an IDH1 peptide vaccine. This sequence was found in a woman between 45 and 65 years old with glioma. The chain has TRBV7-9 and TRBJ2-7; TRBD1 is a possible D gene (5 bases). The DNA of the CDR3 is TGTGCCAGCAGCGGTGACAGAAGTTATACTTACTCCTACGAGCAGTACTTC. It specifies CASSGDRSYTYSYEQYF. Together with reference TRBV7-9 and TRBJ2-7, the CDR3 gives the full variable domain: DTGVSQNPRHKITKRGQNVTFRCDPISEHNRLYWYRQTLGQGPEFLTYFQNEAQLEKSRLLSDRFSAERPKGSFSTLEIQRTEQGDSAMYLCASSGDRSYTYSYEQYFGPGTRLTVT.